Below are 20 T cell receptor beta chains sequenced from a single sample in a study of blood T cell repertoires in COVID-19. Sequencing was performed with immunoSEQ multiplex PCR; in TCRdb, only in-frame clones are kept and a portion is missing. The sample contains 40,000 to 50,000 clones, approximately 91% of which appear only once. The source material was peripheral blood. These receptors all come from a man aged 50 or older with active COVID-19.

The chain couples TRBV3-1 (or the pseudogene TRBV3-2) to TRBJ2-1, with a possible D match to TRBD2 (6 bases). CDR1 is LGHDT and CDR2 is YNNKEL in the germline V gene (reference sequence). The CDR3 runs 14 residues. Trimming pared 1 base from V and 7 bases from J, leaving 11 bases between. The CDR3 sequence is CASSQVNGGNEQFF. The CDR3 nucleotides read TGTGCCAGCAGCCAAGTAAACGGGGGAAATGAGCAGTTCTTC.

The chain uses TRBV19 and TRBJ2-5, with D perhaps TRBD2 (6 bases). The CDR3 is 17 amino acids. Germline V gene sequence: CDR1 LNHDA, CDR2 SQIVND (reference sequence). V lost 0 bases and J 0 bases, leaving 14 bases between the germline ends. In DNA form, the CDR3 reads TGTGCCAGTAGTATAGATGGAAGGCTAGCGAACCAAGAGACCCAGTACTTC. Translated, it gives CASSIDGRLANQETQYF.

CDR3 sequence (DNA): TGTGCCAGCAGCAACCTACAGGGGGGATACACTGAAGCTTTCTTT. The encoded protein is CASSNLQGGYTEAFF. The J gene is TRBJ1-1, the V gene TRBV21-1; TRBD1, as called in the table, went unchecked against the DNA. TRBV21-1 is classified as a pseudogene. This CDR3 comprises 15 residues.

Only one count was recorded for this clone. V and J are TRBV5-1 and TRBJ2-5, with D possibly being TRBD2 (5 bases). This CDR3 has 15 amino acids. V lost 0 bases and J lost 2, with 11 bases in between. Per the germline V gene, CDR1 is SGHRS and CDR2 is YFSETQ. In DNA, the CDR3 is TGCGCCAGCAGCTTGGCCGGCGGGCATCAAGAGACCCAGTACTTC. Translated: CASSLAGGHQETQYF.

The V call is TRBV2, the J call TRBJ2-7, with 7 bases lining up with TRBD1. Germline assignment: CDR1 SNHLY and CDR2 FYNNEI. Germline trimming cut 5 bases from V and 0 bases from J; bases unmatched to any gene: 4. The CDR3 consists of 14 residues. CDR3 sequence reads: CASSWDRYSYEQYF. The CDR3 nucleotides are TGTGCCAGCAGTTGGGACAGATACTCCTACGAGCAGTACTTC.

The rearrangement uses TRBV28 and TRBJ2-1; TRBD2 matches 9 bases. This CDR3 has 16 residues. CDR1 and CDR2 from the germline V gene are MDHEN and SYDVKM. V shed 1 base and J 7 bases; nucleotides not matched to a gene: 8. CDR3 region: CASSLSAGGSVNEQFF. CDR3 coding DNA: TGTGCCAGCAGTTTATCGGCGGGAGGGTCTGTGAATGAGCAGTTCTTC.

The genes are TRBV12-2 and TRBJ2-3; the D call in the table, TRBD1, was not verified against the DNA. TRBV12-2 is a pseudogene. CDR3 length: 17 amino acids. CDR3 bases: TGTGCAAGTCGCTTTCTGGTGAGAGGGGGACGCACAGATACGCAGTATTTT. It specifies CASRFLVRGGRTDTQYF.

The chain is built from TRBV7-2 and TRBJ2-7; 10 nucleotides match TRBD2. The CDR3 has 15 residues. Germline V CDR1 and CDR2: SGHTA, FQGNSA. The junction had 6 bases not matched to a gene; V was cut back by 7 bases and J by 0 bases. The CDR3 is CASTLGLAASYEQYF. The CDR3 DNA sequence: TGTGCCAGCACCCTCGGACTAGCGGCCTCCTACGAGCAGTACTTC.

CDR3 DNA: TGTGCCAGCAGCTTTGGGTTCTGGGGCGAGGGGGAATACAATGAGCAGTTCTTC. It yields the protein CASSFGFWGEGEYNEQFF. The rearrangement uses TRBV11-3 and TRBJ2-1; maybe TRBD1 (6 bases). This CDR3 has 18 residues. V lost 3 bases and J 4 bases, leaving 22 bases between the germline ends. Germline CDR1 and CDR2: SGHNT and YENEEA.

This chain's CDR3 is CASSFRENTDTQYF. DNA for the CDR3: TGTGCCAGCAGCTTCCGGGAGAACACAGATACGCAGTATTTT. The J gene is TRBJ2-3, the V gene TRBV7-4, with D possibly being TRBD2 (6 bases). Trimming pared 3 bases from V and 2 bases from J, leaving 9 bases between. The germline V gene encodes CDR1 SGHVT and CDR2 SQSDAQ. The CDR3 consists of 14 residues.

The J gene is TRBJ2-7, the V gene TRBV7-9, with D uncertain. V was trimmed by 1 base and J by 2 bases, leaving 6 bases between them. This CDR3 contains 13 residues. Germline CDR1 and CDR2: SEHNR and FQNEAQ (reference sequence). The CDR3 DNA reads TGTGCCAGCAGCTTAGACCCTACCTACGAGCAGTACTTC. This encodes CASSLDPTYEQYF. Full variable domain (rest looked up from reference TRBV7-9 and TRBJ2-7): DTGVSQNPRHKITKRGQNVTFRCDPISEHNRLYWYRQTLGQGPEFLTYFQNEAQLEKSRLLSDRFSAERPKGSFSTLEIQRTEQGDSAMYLCASSLDPTYEQYFGPGTRLTVT.

The genes are TRBV7-9 and TRBJ2-1; 10 bases line up with TRBD2. The CDR3 is 16 amino acids. Germline assignment: CDR1 SEHNR and CDR2 FQNEAQ (reference sequence). V lost 5 bases to trimming and J lost 7 bases; unmatched junction nucleotides: 11. The CDR3 is CASSPSIAGGPNEQFF. CDR3 sequence (DNA): TGTGCCAGCAGCCCCTCCATAGCGGGGGGTCCTAATGAGCAGTTCTTC.

The chain couples TRBV27 to TRBJ1-1, with a weak D call TRBD1 (6 bases). The germline CDR1 and CDR2 sequences are MNHEY and SMNVEV (reference sequence). The V end was cut by 8 bases, the J end by 5 bases, with 15 bases between. This CDR3 is built from 13 residues. CDR3 amino acids: CASWRGRGTEAFF. CDR3 sequence (DNA): TGTGCCAGCTGGCGGGGGAGGGGGACTGAAGCTTTCTTT.

This clone appeared a few times. This chain uses TRBV4-1 with TRBJ2-7; TRBD2 agrees at 9 bases. The CDR3 consists of 15 residues. The V and J ends lost 4 bases and 7 bases, in that order; junction bases with no gene match: 11. Germline V CDR1 and CDR2: MGHRA, YSYEKL. The CDR3 region is CASSPSGGRAEEQYF. The CDR3 DNA follows: TGCGCCAGCAGCCCTTCCGGCGGGAGGGCCGAGGAGCAGTACTTC.

V is TRBV28 and J is TRBJ2-5, with 11 positions matching TRBD2. V was clipped by 6 bases and J by 6 bases; unmatched bases: 6. The germline gives CDR1 MDHEN, CDR2 SYDVKM. The CDR3 contains 14 residues. CDR3 in amino acids: CASSSTSGSKTQYF. CDR3 bases: TGTGCCAGCAGCTCTACTAGCGGGAGTAAGACCCAGTACTTC. The full variable domain, with the rest looked up from reference TRBV28 and TRBJ2-5, is DVKVTQSSRYLVKRTGEKVFLECVQDMDHENMFWYRQDPGLGLRLIYFSYDVKMKEKGDIPEGYSVSREKKERFSLILESASTNQTSMYLCASSSTSGSKTQYFGPGTRLLVL.

J is TRBJ2-2 and V is TRBV5-4, with D uncertain. V was cut by 0 bases and J by 1 base, with 10 bases left in between. The CDR3 is made up of 16 amino acids. CDR1 SGHNT and CDR2 YYREEE come from the germline V gene (reference sequence). DNA of the CDR3: TGTGCCAGCAGCTTGGTAGTCCCTCAGAACACCGGGGAGCTGTTTTTT. It is translated as CASSLVVPQNTGELFF.

V gene TRBV6-2 or TRBV6-3 combines with J gene TRBJ1-5; D remains ambiguous. From germline, CDR1 is MNHEY and CDR2 SVGEGT. The CDR3 has 14 residues. V was shortened by 0 bases and J by 11 bases, with 14 bases between the two germline ends. In DNA form, the CDR3 reads TGTGCCAGCAGTTACTCAGACATGAGTCTGGCCCAGCATTTT. It codes for CASSYSDMSLAQHF.

The rearrangement joins TRBV14 to TRBJ2-7; D ambiguous. This CDR3 spans 15 amino acids. CDR1 and CDR2 (germline): SGHDN, FVKESK. V was cut by 3 bases and J by 5 bases, with 17 bases left in between. The CDR3 DNA follows: TGTGCCAGCAGCCACTCCTATGAGAGAAAGAACGAGCAGTACTTC. As protein: CASSHSYERKNEQYF.

CDR3 region: CASSLGPLRRATNEKLFF. CDR3 DNA: TGTGCCAGCAGCTTAGGGCCCCTACGCAGGGCAACTAATGAAAAACTGTTTTTT. The rearrangement joins TRBV7-6 to TRBJ1-4; TRBD1 might be the D (5 bases). The ends were cut back, 1 base at V and 0 bases at J, with 15 bases in the middle. This CDR3 spans 18 amino acids. Germline V gene data show CDR1 as SGHVS and CDR2 as FNYEAQ.

The chain uses TRBV5-3 and TRBJ1-2; 8 bases map to TRBD1. TRBV5-3 counts as an open reading frame of uncertain function. J was trimmed by 2 bases and V by 0 bases; bases with no gene match: 9. This CDR3 has 17 amino acids. CDR3 bases: TGTGCCAGAAGCTTGGGAGACAGGGGCTCTGAGAACTATGGCTACACCTTC. Its translation: CARSLGDRGSENYGYTF.